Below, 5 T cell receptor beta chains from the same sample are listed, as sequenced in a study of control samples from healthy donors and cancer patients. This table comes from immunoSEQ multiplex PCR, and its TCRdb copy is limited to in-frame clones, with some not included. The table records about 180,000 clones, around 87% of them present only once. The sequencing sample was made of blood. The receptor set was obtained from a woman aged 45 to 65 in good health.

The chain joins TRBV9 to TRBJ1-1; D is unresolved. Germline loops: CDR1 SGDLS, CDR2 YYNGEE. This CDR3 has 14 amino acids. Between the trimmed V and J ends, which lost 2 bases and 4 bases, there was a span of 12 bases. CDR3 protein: CASSVQTVATEAFF. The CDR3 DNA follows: TGTGCCAGCAGCGTTCAGACGGTTGCCACTGAAGCTTTCTTT.

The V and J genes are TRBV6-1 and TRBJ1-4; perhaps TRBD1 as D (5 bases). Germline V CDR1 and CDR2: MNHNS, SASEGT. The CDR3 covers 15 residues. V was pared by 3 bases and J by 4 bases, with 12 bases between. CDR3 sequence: CASSEGGNINEKLFF. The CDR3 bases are TGTGCCAGCAGTGAGGGGGGAAACATTAATGAAAAACTGTTTTTT.

CDR3 amino acids: CASSRYRQGNSPLHF. Here the CDR3 DNA reads TGTGCCAGTAGTAGATACCGACAGGGGAATTCACCCCTCCACTTT. The V gene is TRBV19, the J gene TRBJ1-6, with TRBD1 identical over 8 bases. Germline CDR1 and CDR2: LNHDA and SQIVND (reference sequence). After removal of 4 bases from V and 7 bases from J, the junction contained 6 bases not matched to a gene. The CDR3 contains 15 residues.

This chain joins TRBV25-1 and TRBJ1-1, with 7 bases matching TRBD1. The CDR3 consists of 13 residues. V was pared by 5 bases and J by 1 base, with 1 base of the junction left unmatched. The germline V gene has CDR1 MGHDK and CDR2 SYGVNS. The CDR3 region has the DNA TGTGCCAGCAGTTGGACAGGGAACACTGAAGCTTTCTTT. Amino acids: CASSWTGNTEAFF. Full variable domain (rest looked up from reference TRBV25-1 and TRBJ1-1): EADIYQTPRYLVIGTGKKITLECSQTMGHDKMYWYQQDPGMELHLIHYSYGVNSTEKGDLSSESTVSRIRTEHFPLTLESARPSHTSQYLCASSWTGNTEAFFGQGTRLTVV.

The CDR3 loop reads CASSLGRTNEKLFF. The CDR3 bases are TGTGCCAGCAGCTTGGGGCGGACTAATGAAAAACTGTTTTTT. The V call is TRBV7-8, the J call TRBJ1-4; tentative D call: TRBD1 (5 bases). This CDR3 has 14 residues. Trimming pared 3 bases from V and 2 bases from J, leaving 7 bases between. Germline V gene sequence: CDR1 SGHVS, CDR2 FQNEAQ.